A single sample is the source of the 25 T cell receptor beta chains below, sequenced in a study of blood T cell repertoires in COVID-19. Measured with immunoSEQ multiplex PCR; TCRdb has only the in-frame clones, and not every one. The repertoire includes approximately 190,000 clones, roughly nine tenths of them detected once, and around 23% sits in the top ten. Sequenced input: PBMCs or T cells enriched from blood (not recorded which). These receptors all come from a woman aged 40 to 55 in a cohort exposed to, infected with or recovered from COVID-19 (not recorded which).

The V call is TRBV11-2, the J call TRBJ2-3; 13 bases agree with TRBD2. Trimming cost V 1 base and J 1 base; bases outside gene matches: 2. This CDR3 comprises 17 residues. Germline loops: CDR1 SGHAT, CDR2 FQNNGV. CDR3 DNA sequence: TGTGCCAGCAGCTTAGGGACTAGCGGGAGAGGCACAGATACGCAGTATTTT. Protein product: CASSLGTSGRGTDTQYF.

The V call is TRBV11-2, the J call TRBJ2-2, with TRBD2 identical over 9 bases. The CDR3 covers 17 residues. Germline CDR1 SGHAT, CDR2 FQNNGV. The V gene end was trimmed by 2 bases and the J gene end by 5 bases; junction bases not matched to a gene: 9. The DNA for the CDR3 is TGTGCCAGCAGCTTAACCGGGCTAGCGGGACCAACCGGGGAGCTGTTTTTT. This translates into CASSLTGLAGPTGELFF.

The chain joins TRBV19 to TRBJ1-2, with D unresolved. CDR1 and CDR2 (germline): LNHDA, SQIVND (reference sequence). Trimming removed 0 bases from V and 8 bases from J, with 10 bases in between. This CDR3 contains 13 residues. The CDR3 nucleotides are TGTGCCAGTAGTATAGATTGTCCCAGGGGCTACACCTTC. Translation gives CASSIDCPRGYTF.

The chain combines TRBV27 with TRBJ2-1; TRBD2 aligns across 15 bases. The CDR3 spans 16 residues. Trimming removed 2 bases from V and 7 bases from J; junction bases left unmatched: 3. The germline CDR1 and CDR2 sequences are MNHEY and SMNVEV (reference sequence). The CDR3 sequence: CASSLQGLAGGNEQFF. Here the CDR3 DNA reads TGTGCCAGCAGTTTACAGGGACTAGCGGGAGGAAATGAGCAGTTCTTC.

This clone was recorded a few times. The V gene is TRBV7-9, the J gene TRBJ1-1; 7 bases map to TRBD1. Germline assignment: CDR1 SEHNR and CDR2 FQNEAQ (reference sequence). J was trimmed by 10 bases and V by 2 bases; bases with no gene match: 4. This CDR3 is built from 12 residues. The DNA of the CDR3 is TGTGCCAGCAGCTTACGACAGGGTGGAGCTTTCTTT. Residues: CASSLRQGGAFF.

J is TRBJ1-6 and V is TRBV12-3 or TRBV12-4; TRBD1 is a possible D gene (6 bases). This CDR3 has 13 amino acids. With 11 bases removed from V and 5 bases from J, the gap between germline ends came to 13 bases. The CDR3 loop is CAGKTGNNSPLHF. DNA for the CDR3: TGTGCCGGAAAGACAGGAAATAATTCACCCCTCCACTTT.

This chain links TRBV6-2 or TRBV6-3 with TRBJ2-7; 9 nucleotides line up with TRBD1. The V and J ends lost 2 bases and 6 bases, in that order; junction bases with no gene match: 5. The CDR3 consists of 14 residues. Germline CDR1 MNHEY, CDR2 SVGEGT. The CDR3 reads CASSYPGTGSEQYF. The CDR3 bases are TGTGCCAGCAGTTACCCCGGGACAGGGAGCGAGCAGTACTTC.

This chain uses TRBV7-9 with TRBJ1-2; 10 nucleotides agree with TRBD1. The CDR3 covers 15 residues. The J segment lost 6 bases and the V segment lost 2 bases, leaving 6 bases of the junction unmatched. Germline V gene lookup returns CDR1 SEHNR and CDR2 FQNEAQ (reference sequence). CDR3 DNA: TGTGCCAGCAGCTTACACGGACAGGGGGTGGATGGCTACACCTTC. Translation gives CASSLHGQGVDGYTF.

The chain uses TRBV6-5 and TRBJ2-1; TRBD2 aligns across 14 bases. Germline V CDR1 and CDR2: MNHEY, SVGAGI. The V segment lost 11 bases and the J segment 1 base; nucleotides outside the gene matches: 4. The CDR3 spans 15 residues. The CDR3 DNA reads TGTGCCGCGCGACTAGCGGGAGGGTCCTACAATGAGCAGTTCTTC. Residues: CAARLAGGSYNEQFF.

This clone was detected only once. This chain connects TRBV7-9 to TRBJ2-7; TRBD2 matches 8 bases. Per germline, CDR1 SEHNR and CDR2 FQNEAQ (reference sequence). Trimming cost V 3 bases and J 5 bases; bases outside gene matches: 6. CDR3 size: 14 residues. The CDR3 DNA reads as TGTGCCAGCAGCTTTATGCGGGAGGTGGACGAGCAGTACTTC. It yields the protein CASSFMREVDEQYF.

Only one count was recorded for this clone. V usage is TRBV27 and J usage is TRBJ1-5; D not resolved. The CDR3 loop spans 15 amino acids. The germline V gene has CDR1 MNHEY and CDR2 SMNVEV (reference sequence). Trimming took 2 bases from V and 2 from J, leaving 10 bases between them. The CDR3 DNA sequence: TGTGCCAGCAGTTTAAGGACCGGGGGCAATCAGCCCCAGCATTTT. Its translation is CASSLRTGGNQPQHF.

In regard to this clone: Other DNA sequences of this sample code for an identical CDR3. This chain uses TRBV27 with TRBJ2-1, with TRBD2 matching over 9 bases. Per the germline V gene, CDR1 is MNHEY and CDR2 is SMNVEV (reference sequence). The CDR3 contains 15 residues. Trimming removed 2 bases from V and 2 bases from J; junction bases left unmatched: 1. The CDR3 nucleotides read TGTGCCAGCAGTTTAGCGGGGGGGCCCTACAATGAGCAGTTCTTC. Translation: CASSLAGGPYNEQFF.

V gene TRBV5-6 combines with J gene TRBJ2-7; unclear D gene. The germline gives CDR1 SGHDT, CDR2 YYEEEE. CDR3 length: 11 amino acids. V lost 2 bases and J lost 7, with 7 bases in between. The CDR3 region is CASSFAREQYF. DNA for the CDR3: TGTGCCAGCAGCTTTGCGAGGGAGCAGTACTTC. Combining the CDR3 with reference TRBV5-6 and TRBJ2-7 gives the whole variable domain DAGVTQSPTHLIKTRGQQVTLRCSPKSGHDTVSWYQQALGQGPQFIFQYYEEEERQRGNFPDRFSGHQFPNYSSELNVNALLLGDSALYLCASSFAREQYFGPGTRLTVT.

The V and J genes are TRBV7-9 and TRBJ1-2; 8 bases are shared with TRBD1. The length of the CDR3 is 16 residues. V gave up 5 bases and J gave up 5 bases; unmatched junction bases: 13. Germline values: CDR1 SEHNR, CDR2 FQNEAQ (reference sequence). CDR3 loop: CASSGGRTGTGYGYTF. In DNA, the CDR3 is TGTGCCAGCAGCGGGGGGCGTACCGGGACAGGTTATGGCTACACCTTC. The whole variable domain, filled in from reference TRBV7-9 and TRBJ1-2, reads DTGVSQNPRHKITKRGQNVTFRCDPISEHNRLYWYRQTLGQGPEFLTYFQNEAQLEKSRLLSDRFSAERPKGSFSTLEIQRTEQGDSAMYLCASSGGRTGTGYGYTFGSGTRLTVV.

The chain employs TRBV12-3 or TRBV12-4 and TRBJ2-2, with a possible D match to TRBD1 (8 bases). V dropped 7 bases and J dropped 9 bases, with 12 bases sitting between them. The CDR3 runs 12 residues. The CDR3 is CASNRGGRELFF. The CDR3 DNA reads TGTGCCAGCAACAGGGGGGGACGGGAGCTGTTTTTT.

The rearrangement joins TRBV4-1 to TRBJ1-5; weak D call: TRBD1 (5 bases). The CDR3 is made up of 14 amino acids. CDR1 is MGHRA, CDR2 YSYEKL, per germline. V dropped 0 bases and J dropped 4 bases, with 7 bases sitting between them. The CDR3 reads CASSQDRGNQPQHF. The CDR3 bases are TGCGCCAGCAGCCAAGACCGGGGGAATCAGCCCCAGCATTTT.

V and J are TRBV3-1 (or the pseudogene TRBV3-2) and TRBJ2-7; 11 bases map to TRBD2. Germline V gives CDR1 LGHDT, CDR2 YNNKEL (reference sequence). V was pared by 1 base and J by 7 bases, with 9 bases of the junction left unmatched. This CDR3 is built from 16 residues. The CDR3 loop is CASSQVIAGGPGEQYF. CDR3 sequence (DNA): TGTGCCAGCAGCCAAGTTATAGCGGGAGGGCCTGGGGAGCAGTACTTC.

This clone has just a few counts. This sample also contains other DNA sequences that code for the same CDR3. The V and J genes are TRBV28 and TRBJ1-2; a weak D match, TRBD1 (5 bases). V lost 3 bases and J lost 4, with 9 bases in between. The CDR3 totals 13 residues. The germline gives CDR1 MDHEN, CDR2 SYDVKM. DNA of the CDR3: TGTGCCAGCAGTTTCGGGGGAATCTATGGCTACACCTTC. This translates into CASSFGGIYGYTF.

The chain joins TRBV7-2 to TRBJ2-7; a possible D gene is TRBD2 (5 bases). V dropped 7 bases and J dropped 7 bases, with 20 bases sitting between them. The germline V gene encodes CDR1 SGHTA and CDR2 FQGNSA. The CDR3 covers 14 residues. CDR3 sequence (DNA): TGTGCCAGCAACCGGAGGCCCCCGGTTGGAGAGCAGTACTTC. As protein: CASNRRPPVGEQYF.

The gene calls are TRBV7-9 and TRBJ2-6; tentative D call: TRBD2 (5 bases). The CDR3 is made up of 18 amino acids. From germline, CDR1 is SEHNR and CDR2 FQNEAQ (reference sequence). V lost 5 bases and J lost 0, with 17 bases in between. This CDR3 reads CASSTPWTGSSGANVLTF. The DNA for the CDR3 is TGTGCCAGCAGCACCCCTTGGACGGGAAGCTCTGGGGCCAACGTCCTGACTTTC. Using reference TRBV7-9 and TRBJ2-6 for the parts outside the CDR3, the full variable domain is DTGVSQNPRHKITKRGQNVTFRCDPISEHNRLYWYRQTLGQGPEFLTYFQNEAQLEKSRLLSDRFSAERPKGSFSTLEIQRTEQGDSAMYLCASSTPWTGSSGANVLTFGAGSRLTVL.

This clone appeared a single time. The gene calls are TRBV3-1 (or the pseudogene TRBV3-2) and TRBJ2-7; D gene unclear. Germline V gene lookup returns CDR1 LGHDT and CDR2 YNNKEL (reference sequence). Trimming removed 5 bases at V and 4 bases at J, with 9 bases between. The CDR3 has 12 residues. The CDR3, as DNA: TGTGCCAGCAGCAATACATTGTACGAGCAGTACTTC. Protein product: CASSNTLYEQYF.

This clone was counted once. DNA of the CDR3: TGTGCCACCAGCAGATCTTCCTTGGCCCGCCAGCAGTACTTC. Translating gives CATSRSSLARQQYF. J is TRBJ2-7 and V is TRBV15; no clear D gene. V lost 2 bases to trimming and J lost 8 bases, with 16 bases between them. The CDR3 has 14 residues. Germline CDR1 is LNHNV and CDR2 is YYDKDF (reference sequence).

V and J are TRBV10-1 and TRBJ1-1; D unclear. V lost 2 bases, J lost 4 bases, and 8 bases lay in between. Germline loops: CDR1 WNHNN, CDR2 SYGVQD (reference sequence). The CDR3 sequence is 13 residues long. The CDR3 sequence: CASSERPVTEAFF. As DNA, the CDR3 is TGCGCCAGCAGTGAGCGTCCAGTCACTGAAGCTTTCTTT.

This chain joins TRBV11-2 and TRBJ2-7; 8 positions agree with TRBD1. Germline-derived CDR1 and CDR2 are SGHAT and FQNNGV. Trimming removed 0 bases from V and 2 bases from J; junction bases left unmatched: 3. The CDR3 runs to 15 residues. This chain's CDR3 is CASSLDAGGTYEQYF. The CDR3 DNA reads as TGTGCCAGCAGCTTAGATGCAGGGGGCACCTACGAGCAGTACTTC.

This chain connects TRBV29-1 to TRBJ1-2; 9 nucleotides align to TRBD1. The germline gives CDR1 SQVTM, CDR2 ANQGSEA. This CDR3 contains 13 residues. The trim removed 8 bases at V and 3 bases at J, leaving 7 bases unmatched. The CDR3 bases are TGCAGCCTAACGGACAGGGGAGACTATGGCTACACCTTC. It codes for CSLTDRGDYGYTF.